This TCR beta chain was documented in a study of vaccination and CD4 T cells after COVID-19. Study-wide context: Vaccination of participants consisted of two doses of either BNT162b2 or mRNA-1273 vaccine.

The Oncomine TCR Beta short-read assay sequenced DNA from cultured CD4+ T cells. Genomic DNA was taken out of cultured CD4+ T cells by extraction. TCRdb redid the calling of the PCR reads with MiXCR, one entry per CDR3 protein. This sample has approximately 11,000 distinct CDR3 sequences, with approximately 69% found just once. Worth noting for this clonotype: The antigen remains unidentified.

Study findings and constraints: With convalescent patients, a median approximately 86% of reactive clones emerged solely after vaccination.

Germline V lookup: CDR1 SGHAT, CDR2 FQNNGV. J lost 4 bases, V lost 0 bases, and 7 bases had no gene match. This CDR3 is built from 16 residues. Treatment specified: approximately nine-day PBMC culture with coronavirus spike peptide pools or control peptides (ViraFEST assay). Expanded clonotypes were found by TCR sequencing after peptide-pool stimulation (ViraFEST). The chain links TRBV11-2 to TRBJ1-2; TRBD1 aligns across 8 bases. The specimen was CD4+ T cells from blood, cultured in vitro. The sequence was collected from a human donor who had recovered from COVID-19. The CDR3 coding sequence is TGTGCCAGCAGCTTAGACCCCTGGACAGGGACCTATGGCTACACCTTC. It yields the protein CASSLDPWTGTYGYTF.